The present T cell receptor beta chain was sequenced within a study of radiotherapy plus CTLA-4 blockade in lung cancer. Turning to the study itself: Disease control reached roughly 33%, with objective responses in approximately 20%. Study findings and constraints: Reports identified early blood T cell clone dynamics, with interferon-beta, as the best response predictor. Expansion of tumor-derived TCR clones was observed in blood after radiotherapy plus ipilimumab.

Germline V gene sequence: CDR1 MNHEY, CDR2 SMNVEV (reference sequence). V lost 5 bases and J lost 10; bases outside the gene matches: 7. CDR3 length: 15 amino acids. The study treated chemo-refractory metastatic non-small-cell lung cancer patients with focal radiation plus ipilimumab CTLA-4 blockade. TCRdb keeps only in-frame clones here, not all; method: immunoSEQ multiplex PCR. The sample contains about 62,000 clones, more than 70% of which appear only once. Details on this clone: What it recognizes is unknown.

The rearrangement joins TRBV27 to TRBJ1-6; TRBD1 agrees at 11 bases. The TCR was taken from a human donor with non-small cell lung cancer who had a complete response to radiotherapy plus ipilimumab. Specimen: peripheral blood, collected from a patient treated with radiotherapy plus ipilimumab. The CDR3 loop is CASSRTGGRRSPLHF. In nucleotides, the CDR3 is TGTGCCAGCAGTCGGACAGGGGGCCGGAGATCACCCCTCCACTTT.